The 21 T cell receptor beta chains reported below all come from one sample, sequenced in a study of cytomegalovirus exposure and HLA in healthy donors. Primers: 60 Vbeta forward and 13 Jbeta reverse. This table comes from immunoSEQ multiplex PCR, and its TCRdb copy is limited to in-frame clones, with some not included. The table shows fewer than 150,000 clones, with around 85% occurring only once. Sequenced sample: PBMCs. These receptors were collected from a female donor in good health and CMV-seronegative.

The chain recombines TRBV7-9 with TRBJ2-7; a possible D gene is TRBD1 (5 bases). This CDR3 is 15 amino acids long. CDR1 is SEHNR and CDR2 is FQNEAQ in the germline V gene (reference sequence). V was trimmed by 5 bases and J by 5 bases, leaving 19 bases between them. This CDR3 reads CASSKPGFSMNEQYF. Written as DNA, the CDR3 is TGTGCCAGCAGCAAACCAGGGTTCAGCATGAACGAGCAGTACTTC.

The rearrangement links TRBV19 to TRBJ2-1; a possible D gene is TRBD2 (5 bases). This CDR3 contains 15 residues. CDR1 and CDR2 from the germline V gene are LNHDA and SQIVND (reference sequence). V dropped 5 bases and J dropped 3 bases, with 14 bases sitting between them. The CDR3 reads CASSPPEANYNEQFF. CDR3 nucleotides: TGTGCCAGTAGTCCTCCGGAGGCCAACTACAATGAGCAGTTCTTC.

The V and J genes are TRBV2 and TRBJ2-7, with 7 bases lining up with TRBD2. The CDR3 has 15 residues. Unmatched junction bases numbered 11, after V lost 6 bases and J lost 3 bases. Germline V gene sequence: CDR1 SNHLY, CDR2 FYNNEI. CDR3 in DNA: TGTGCCAGCAGACAAAGGGGCGGGAGTAACTACGAGCAGTACTTC. It codes for CASRQRGGSNYEQYF.

The chain combines TRBV9 with TRBJ2-7, with a tentative D call TRBD2 (6 bases). This CDR3 region has 14 residues. Germline CDR1 is SGDLS and CDR2 is YYNGEE. Deletions cut 1 base from V and 3 bases from J, with 11 bases between. CDR3 nucleotides: TGTGCCAGCAGCGTATCGACTAGTGGCTACGAGCAGTACTTC. Amino acid sequence: CASSVSTSGYEQYF.

This clone came up once. This chain joins TRBV10-3 and TRBJ2-7, with D tentatively TRBD2 (5 bases). Trimming cost V 10 bases and J 2 bases, with 21 bases left between them. CDR1 ENHRY and CDR2 SYGVKD come from the germline V gene. The CDR3 extends over 15 amino acids. The DNA of the CDR3 is TGTGCCACACAGCCCCTCTATGAGGGCACCTACGAGCAGTACTTC. Translating gives CATQPLYEGTYEQYF.

This clone was counted once. The rearrangement uses TRBV5-6 and TRBJ2-7; 7 bases are shared with TRBD1. The CDR3 is 14 residues long. Trimming at V came to 0 bases and at J to 3 bases, leaving 3 bases not matched to a gene. Germline CDR1 and CDR2: SGHDT and YYEEEE. The CDR3 loop is CASSLAGDSYEQYF. The CDR3 DNA reads as TGTGCCAGCAGCTTGGCCGGGGACAGCTACGAGCAGTACTTC.

This clone was seen a handful of times. V gene TRBV5-6 combines with J gene TRBJ2-1, with 11 bases lining up with TRBD2. CDR1 and CDR2 from the germline V gene are SGHDT and YYEEEE. J was trimmed by 4 bases and V by 4 bases; bases with no gene match: 10. The CDR3 length is 17 residues. This chain's CDR3 is CASSAPETSGAYNEQFF. CDR3 bases: TGTGCCAGCAGCGCCCCCGAGACTAGCGGGGCGTACAATGAGCAGTTCTTC.

The rearrangement uses TRBV19 and TRBJ1-4, with TRBD1 matching over 7 bases. The trim removed 5 bases at V and 12 bases at J, leaving 18 bases unmatched. Germline CDR1 reads LNHDA; CDR2 reads SQIVND (reference sequence). CDR3 size: 16 residues. CDR3 sequence reads: CASSPEGTATIRELFF. CDR3 nucleotides: TGTGCCAGTAGTCCGGAGGGGACAGCCACAATTCGTGAACTGTTTTTT.

The rearrangement joins TRBV13 to TRBJ2-3; TRBD2 agrees at 10 bases. Germline V gene data show CDR1 as PRHDT and CDR2 as FYEKMQ (reference sequence). V was pared by 2 bases and J by 0 bases, with 2 bases of the junction left unmatched. This CDR3 spans 16 amino acids. The CDR3 DNA sequence: TGTGCCAGCAGCTTAACTAGCGGGACGAGCACAGATACGCAGTATTTT. Translation: CASSLTSGTSTDTQYF.

This chain connects TRBV5-1 to TRBJ1-2; D is undetermined. CDR1 is SGHRS and CDR2 is YFSETQ in the germline V gene. Trimming stripped 0 bases from V and 3 bases from J, with 12 bases between. The CDR3 has 15 amino acids. The CDR3 sequence is CASSLERGFDYGYTF. CDR3 in DNA: TGCGCCAGCAGCTTGGAGAGAGGGTTTGACTATGGCTACACCTTC. Full variable domain (missing parts from reference TRBV5-1 and TRBJ1-2): KAGVTQTPRYLIKTRGQQVTLSCSPISGHRSVSWYQQTPGQGLQFLFEYFSETQRNKGNFPGRFSGRQFSNSRSEMNVSTLELGDSALYLCASSLERGFDYGYTFGSGTRLTVV.

The V call is TRBV6-6, the J call TRBJ2-3; a weak D match, TRBD2 (6 bases). Deletions cut 7 bases from V and 5 bases from J, with 16 bases between. There are 14 residues in the CDR3. Germline CDR1 reads MNHNY; CDR2 reads SVGAGI (reference sequence). Here the CDR3 reads CASTTAGGGDTQYF. In nucleotides, the CDR3 is TGTGCCAGCACCACAGCGGGCGGTGGAGATACGCAGTATTTT.

The chain has TRBV30 and TRBJ2-3, with 12 bases identical to TRBD2. Unmatched junction bases numbered 8, after V lost 2 bases and J lost 2 bases. This CDR3 spans 17 amino acids. CDR1 is GTSNPN and CDR2 is SVGIG in the germline V gene (reference sequence). This chain's CDR3 is CAWSSGLAGPITDTQYF. The CDR3 DNA reads TGTGCCTGGAGTTCTGGACTAGCGGGACCTATCACAGATACGCAGTATTTT.

Remarks on this clone: Within the sample, other DNA sequences also encode this same CDR3. The chain recombines TRBV28 with TRBJ1-5; unclear D gene. V was shortened by 6 bases and J by 3 bases, with 6 bases between the two germline ends. The CDR3 sequence is 12 residues long. Germline CDR1 MDHEN, CDR2 SYDVKM. The CDR3 loop reads CASSLINQPQHF. DNA for the CDR3: TGTGCCAGCAGCCTAATCAATCAGCCCCAGCATTTT.

The V call is TRBV21-1, the J call TRBJ1-1. TRBV21-1 is termed a pseudogene. CDR3 size: 14 residues. CDR3 sequence: CASTDRDSSPEAFF. Here the CDR3 DNA reads TGTGCCAGCACCGATAGAGATTCTAGTCCCGAAGCTTTCTTT.

J is TRBJ2-1 and V is TRBV28; a weak D match, TRBD1 (5 bases). The V and J ends lost 1 base and 4 bases respectively, with 8 bases between them. The CDR3 extends over 14 amino acids. Germline CDR1 is MDHEN and CDR2 is SYDVKM. The CDR3 region is CASSLSQGYNEQFF. The CDR3 nucleotides read TGTGCCAGCAGTTTATCGCAGGGATACAATGAGCAGTTCTTC.

In DNA form, the CDR3 reads TGTGCCAGCAGTCTCCCTCCATGGCTGGAGCAGTACTTC. Translated: CASSLPPWLEQYF. The rearrangement joins TRBV28 to TRBJ2-7, with D unresolved. CDR3 length: 13 amino acids. Trimming pared 5 bases from V and 7 bases from J, leaving 15 bases between. The germline V gene encodes CDR1 MDHEN and CDR2 SYDVKM.

The rearrangement joins TRBV6-5 to TRBJ2-5; maybe TRBD2 (5 bases). The CDR3 sequence is 15 residues long. Germline values: CDR1 MNHEY, CDR2 SVGAGI. V was clipped by 2 bases and J by 6 bases, with 16 bases between them. CDR3 sequence: CASSYPLDGIQTQYF. In DNA, the CDR3 is TGTGCCAGCAGTTACCCACTGGACGGGATACAGACCCAGTACTTC.

The chain carries TRBV28 and TRBJ2-7, with 7 nucleotides matching TRBD2. The CDR3 sequence is 16 residues long. Germline CDR1 and CDR2: MDHEN and SYDVKM. V was clipped by 6 bases and J by 2 bases; unmatched bases: 13. The CDR3 spells CASSPPLAERAYEQYF. For the CDR3, the DNA is TGTGCCAGCAGCCCTCCTCTAGCGGAGCGGGCCTACGAGCAGTACTTC.

The V call is TRBV6-1, the J call TRBJ2-5; D is perhaps TRBD2 (6 bases). Trimming shortened V by 1 base and J by 2 bases, and 11 bases separated the two germline ends. The germline V gene encodes CDR1 MNHNS and CDR2 SASEGT. The CDR3 has 15 amino acids. CDR3 sequence reads: CASSEVTGGQETQYF. In DNA form, the CDR3 reads TGTGCCAGCAGTGAAGTAACAGGAGGGCAAGAGACCCAGTACTTC.

The chain has TRBV6-1 and TRBJ2-5, with a possible D match to TRBD1 (5 bases). The CDR3 runs 13 residues. Trimming shortened V by 6 bases and J by 5 bases, and 13 bases separated the two germline ends. From germline, CDR1 is MNHNS and CDR2 SASEGT. The CDR3 here is CASSPMGLETQYF. The CDR3, as DNA: TGTGCCAGCAGCCCCATGGGGCTCGAGACCCAGTACTTC.

The chain links TRBV19 to TRBJ2-6; D is perhaps TRBD1 (6 bases). Germline lookup yields CDR1 LNHDA and CDR2 SQIVND (reference sequence). Trimming pared 7 bases from V and 1 base from J, leaving 11 bases between. This CDR3 comprises 15 residues. In DNA form, the CDR3 reads TGTGCCAGTATCCCAGGGGAGTCTGGGGCCAACGTCCTGACTTTC. Its protein product is CASIPGESGANVLTF.